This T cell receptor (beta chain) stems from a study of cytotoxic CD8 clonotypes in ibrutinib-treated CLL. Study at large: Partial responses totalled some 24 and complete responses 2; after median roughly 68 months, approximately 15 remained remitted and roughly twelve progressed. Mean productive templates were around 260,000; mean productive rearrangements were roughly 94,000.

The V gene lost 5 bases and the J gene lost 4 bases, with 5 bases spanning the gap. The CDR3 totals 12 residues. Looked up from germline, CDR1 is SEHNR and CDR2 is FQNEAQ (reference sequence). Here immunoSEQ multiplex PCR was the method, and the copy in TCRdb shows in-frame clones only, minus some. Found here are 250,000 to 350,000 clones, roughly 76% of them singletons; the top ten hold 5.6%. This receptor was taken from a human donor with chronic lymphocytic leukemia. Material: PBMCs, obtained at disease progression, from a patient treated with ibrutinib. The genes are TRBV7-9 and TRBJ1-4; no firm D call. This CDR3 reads CASSQVNEKLFF. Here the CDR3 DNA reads TGTGCCAGCAGCCAGGTTAATGAAAAACTGTTTTTT.